This entry lists 4 T cell receptor beta chains sequenced from one sample in a study of blood T cell repertoires in COVID-19. Here immunoSEQ multiplex PCR was the method, and the copy in TCRdb shows in-frame clones only, minus some. Here the sample spans approximately 250,000 clones, approximately 86% being singletons. The sample taken for sequencing was peripheral blood. The receptors derive from a woman aged 55-70 years with active or convalescent COVID-19.

The chain has TRBV5-1 and TRBJ1-2, with 9 bases fitting TRBD1. Per germline, CDR1 SGHRS and CDR2 YFSETQ. The CDR3 is 15 residues long. V lost 0 bases, J lost 4 bases, and 4 bases stayed unmatched. In DNA, the CDR3 is TGCGCCAGCAGCTTGGTAGGGACAGGGACCTATGGCTACACCTTC. It codes for CASSLVGTGTYGYTF.

The V and J genes are TRBV5-6 and TRBJ2-3; 12 bases fit TRBD1. With V trimmed by 6 bases and J by 2 bases, 4 bases remained unmatched. This CDR3 comprises 15 residues. Germline CDR1 and CDR2: SGHDT and YYEEEE. The CDR3 spells CASTKGQGATDTQYF. CDR3 sequence (DNA): TGTGCCAGCACCAAGGGACAGGGGGCCACAGATACGCAGTATTTT. Based on the CDR3 plus reference TRBV5-6 and TRBJ2-3, the full variable domain is DAGVTQSPTHLIKTRGQQVTLRCSPKSGHDTVSWYQQALGQGPQFIFQYYEEEERQRGNFPDRFSGHQFPNYSSELNVNALLLGDSALYLCASTKGQGATDTQYFGPGTRLTVL.

The chain joins TRBV7-2 to TRBJ2-5; the match to TRBD1 covers 7 bases. Germline values: CDR1 SGHTA, CDR2 FQGNSA. With 5 bases clipped from V and 0 bases from J, the junction kept 6 bases outside the gene matches. There are 15 residues in the CDR3. The chain's CDR3 is CASSQGTAYQETQYF. CDR3 bases: TGTGCCAGCAGCCAGGGGACAGCGTACCAAGAGACCCAGTACTTC.

This chain links TRBV4-2 with TRBJ2-1; the match to TRBD2 covers 8 bases. The V segment lost 1 base and the J segment 9 bases; nucleotides outside the gene matches: 14. CDR3 length: 17 residues. In germline, CDR1 is LGHNA, CDR2 YNFKEQ. The CDR3 loop is CASSQALAGRPGSEQFF. In DNA, the CDR3 is TGTGCCAGCAGCCAAGCTTTAGCGGGACGACCGGGCAGTGAGCAGTTCTTC.